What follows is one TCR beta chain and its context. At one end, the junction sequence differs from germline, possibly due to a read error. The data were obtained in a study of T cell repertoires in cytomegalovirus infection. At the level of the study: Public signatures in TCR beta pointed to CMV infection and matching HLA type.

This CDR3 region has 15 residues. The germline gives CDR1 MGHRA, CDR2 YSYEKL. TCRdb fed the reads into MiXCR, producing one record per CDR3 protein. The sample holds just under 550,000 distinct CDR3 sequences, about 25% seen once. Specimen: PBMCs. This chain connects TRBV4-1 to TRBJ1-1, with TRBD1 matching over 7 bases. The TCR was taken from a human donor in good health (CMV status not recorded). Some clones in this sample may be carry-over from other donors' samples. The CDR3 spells CASGQSDRMNTEAFF. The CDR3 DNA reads TGCGCCAGCGGCCAATCGGACAGGATGAACACTGAAGCTTTCTTT.